These 3 T cell receptor beta chains came from one sample sequenced in a study of blood T cell repertoires in COVID-19. Some clones are missing from TCRdb's copy, which holds only in-frame ones; the method was immunoSEQ multiplex PCR. The table has approximately 140,000 clones, 88% seen once. Specimen: peripheral blood. The receptors stem from a human donor in a cohort sampled during active COVID-19.

The V gene is TRBV5-1, the J gene TRBJ1-5; 8 positions match TRBD1. The CDR3 runs to 15 residues. The germline V gene encodes CDR1 SGHRS and CDR2 YFSETQ. J lost 2 bases, V lost 4 bases, and 5 bases had no gene match. CDR3 in DNA: TGCGCCAGCAGCCCGGGACAGGAGCGCAATCAGCCCCAGCATTTT. Protein: CASSPGQERNQPQHF.

This chain joins TRBV7-9 and TRBJ1-1; TRBD1 aligns across 8 bases. The CDR3 runs to 14 residues. Per the germline V gene, CDR1 is SEHNR and CDR2 is FQNEAQ (reference sequence). V was clipped by 5 bases and J by 9 bases; unmatched bases: 11. For the CDR3, the DNA is TGTGCCAGCAGCGCCGACCACCGCAGGGGGCAAGCTTTCTTT. Translation: CASSADHRRGQAFF. The entire variable domain, with the rest obtained from reference TRBV7-9 and TRBJ1-1, is as follows: DTGVSQNPRHKITKRGQNVTFRCDPISEHNRLYWYRQTLGQGPEFLTYFQNEAQLEKSRLLSDRFSAERPKGSFSTLEIQRTEQGDSAMYLCASSADHRRGQAFFGQGTRLTVV.

This chain uses TRBV10-3 with TRBJ2-1; 8 positions agree with TRBD1. The CDR3 consists of 16 residues. Losses at the gene ends were 0 bases for V and 6 bases for J; bases not matched to a gene: 7. Germline loops: CDR1 ENHRY, CDR2 SYGVKD. This CDR3 is CAISESTGGEVNEQFF. The CDR3 nucleotides read TGTGCCATCAGTGAGTCTACAGGGGGTGAGGTCAATGAGCAGTTCTTC.